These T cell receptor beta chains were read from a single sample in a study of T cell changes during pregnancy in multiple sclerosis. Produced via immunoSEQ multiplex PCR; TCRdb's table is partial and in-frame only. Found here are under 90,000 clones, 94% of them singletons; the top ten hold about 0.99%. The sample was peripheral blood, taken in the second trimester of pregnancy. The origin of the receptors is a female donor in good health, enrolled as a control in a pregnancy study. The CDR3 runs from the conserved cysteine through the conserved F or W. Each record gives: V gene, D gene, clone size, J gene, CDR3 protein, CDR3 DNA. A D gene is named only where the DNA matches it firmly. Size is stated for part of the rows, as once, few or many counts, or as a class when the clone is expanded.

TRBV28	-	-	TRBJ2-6	CASSSTGAGANVLTF	TGTGCCAGCAGTTCGACAGGAGCTGGGGCCAACGTCCTGACTTTC
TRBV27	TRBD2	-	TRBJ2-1	CASSTPTSGRDEQFF	TGTGCCAGCAGTACACCGACTAGCGGGAGGGATGAGCAGTTCTTC
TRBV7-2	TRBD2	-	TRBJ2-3	CASSLYGTSGRPTDTQYF	TGTGCCAGCAGCTTATATGGGACTAGCGGGAGGCCCACAGATACGCAGTATTTT
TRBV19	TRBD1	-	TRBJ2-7	CASSIGQGDEQYF	TGTGCCAGTAGTATAGGCCAGGGGGACGAGCAGTACTTC
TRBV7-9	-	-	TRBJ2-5	CASSSGLRETQYF	TGTGCCAGCAGCTCGGGACTTCGAGAGACCCAGTACTTC
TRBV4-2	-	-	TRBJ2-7	CASSQGGVGVGTTNYYEQYF	TGTGCCAGCAGCCAAGGGGGGGTCGGGGTAGGAACCACCAATTACTACGAGCAGTACTTC
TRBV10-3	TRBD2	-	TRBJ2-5	CAISDSGDSGSTQYF	TGTGCCATCAGTGATTCCGGGGATAGCGGGAGTACCCAGTACTTC
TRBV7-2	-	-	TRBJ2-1	CASSLSLTSSYNEQFF	TGTGCCAGCAGCTTGAGTCTTACGAGCTCCTACAATGAGCAGTTCTTC
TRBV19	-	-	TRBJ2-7	CASSPQGDEQYF	TGTGCCAGTAGTCCTCAGGGCGACGAGCAGTACTTC
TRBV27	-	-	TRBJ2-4	CASSLSPRVNIQYF	TGTGCCAGCAGTTTATCCCCCAGGGTAAACATTCAGTACTTC
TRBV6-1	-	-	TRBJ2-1	CASRGGAYNEQFF	TGTGCCAGCAGAGGCGGAGCCTACAATGAGCAGTTCTTC
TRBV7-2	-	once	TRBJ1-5	CASSLARDNQPQHF	TGTGCCAGCAGCTTAGCCCGGGACAATCAGCCCCAGCATTTT
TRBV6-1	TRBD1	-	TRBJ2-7	CASSRTGDFYEQYF	TGTGCCAGCAGTCGGACAGGAGATTTTTACGAGCAGTACTTC
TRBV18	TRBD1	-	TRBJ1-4	CASSPQGATNEKLFF	TGTGCCAGCTCACCACAGGGGGCGACTAATGAAAAACTGTTTTTT
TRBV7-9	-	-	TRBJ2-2	CASTKADANTGELFF	TGTGCCAGTACTAAAGCGGACGCGAACACCGGGGAGCTGTTTTTT
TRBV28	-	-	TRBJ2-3	CASSLRDTQYF	TGTGCCAGCAGTTTGCGGGATACGCAGTATTTT
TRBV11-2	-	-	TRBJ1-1	CASSLFGRWEVDTEAFF	TGTGCCAGCAGCTTATTTGGACGGTGGGAGGTGGACACTGAAGCTTTCTTT
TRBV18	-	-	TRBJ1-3	CASSPAGGNTIYF	TGTGCCAGCTCACCGGCAGGGGGAAACACCATATATTTT
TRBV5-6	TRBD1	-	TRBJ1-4	CASSLGQGNEKLFF	TGTGCCAGCAGCTTGGGACAGGGGAATGAAAAACTGTTTTTT
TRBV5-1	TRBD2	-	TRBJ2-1	CASSLEDSLTSGDYNEQFF	TGCGCCAGCAGCTTGGAGGACAGCTTGACTAGCGGAGACTACAATGAGCAGTTCTTC
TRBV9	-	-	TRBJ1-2	CASSSRTGGYGYTF	TGTGCCAGCAGCTCCCGGACCGGGGGCTATGGCTACACCTTC
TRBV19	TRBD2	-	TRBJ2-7	CASSIGIFLTSGDTRREQYF	TGTGCCAGTAGTATAGGGATCTTCCTGACTAGCGGGGATACCCGCCGCGAGCAGTACTTC
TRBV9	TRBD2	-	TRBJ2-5	CASSVAPTSGQETQYF	TGTGCCAGCAGCGTAGCCCCAACTAGCGGGCAAGAGACCCAGTACTTC
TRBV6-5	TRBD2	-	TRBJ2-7	CASSSGLAGGYEQYF	TGTGCCAGCAGTTCGGGTCTAGCGGGAGGATACGAGCAGTACTTC
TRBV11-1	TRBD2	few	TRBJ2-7	CASSTSLAGTYEQYF	TGTGCCAGCAGCACCTCACTAGCGGGAACCTACGAGCAGTACTTC
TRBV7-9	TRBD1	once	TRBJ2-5	CASSPGTGFQETQYF	TGTGCCAGCAGCCCAGGGACAGGGTTCCAAGAGACCCAGTACTTC
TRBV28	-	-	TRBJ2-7	CASSPVFGVSYEQYF	TGTGCCAGCAGTCCTGTATTCGGGGTCTCCTACGAGCAGTACTTC
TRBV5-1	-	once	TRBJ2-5	CASSLRGAQETQYF	TGCGCCAGCAGCCTTCGGGGAGCCCAAGAGACCCAGTACTTC
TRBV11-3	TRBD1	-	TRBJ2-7	CASSRDSYEQYF	TGTGCCAGCAGCCGGGACAGCTACGAGCAGTACTTC
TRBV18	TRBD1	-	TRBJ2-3	CASSPLIPTGVITDTQYF	TGTGCCAGCTCACCTCTTATTCCGACAGGGGTAATCACAGATACGCAGTATTTT
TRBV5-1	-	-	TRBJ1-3	CASSLLQAFSGNTIYF	TGCGCCAGCAGCTTGCTACAGGCTTTCTCTGGAAACACCATATATTTT
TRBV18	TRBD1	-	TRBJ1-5	CASSRTGGSNQPQHF	TGTGCCAGCTCACGGACAGGGGGAAGCAATCAGCCCCAGCATTTT
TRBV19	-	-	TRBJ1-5	CASSGDLDGMNQPQHF	TGTGCCAGTAGCGGGGACTTGGACGGAATGAATCAGCCCCAGCATTTT
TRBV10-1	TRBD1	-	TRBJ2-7	CASSGQGPSYEQYF	TGCGCCAGCTCCGGACAGGGGCCTTCCTACGAGCAGTACTTC
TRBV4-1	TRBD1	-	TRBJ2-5	CASSQGQAETQYF	TGCGCCAGCAGCCAGGGACAGGCTGAGACCCAGTACTTC
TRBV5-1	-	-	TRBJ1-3	CASSEGSSGNTIYF	TGCGCCAGCAGTGAGGGCTCCTCTGGAAACACCATATATTTT
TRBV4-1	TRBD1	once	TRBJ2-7	CASSQRPGQGAGEQYF	TGCGCCAGCAGCCAACGGCCGGGACAGGGGGCAGGGGAGCAGTACTTC
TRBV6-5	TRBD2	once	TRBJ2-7	CASRGTSGKLYEQYF	TGTGCCAGCAGGGGGACTAGCGGGAAACTGTACGAACAGTACTTC
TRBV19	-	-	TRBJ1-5	CASSTRDTNQPQHF	TGTGCCAGTAGTACCCGGGACACCAATCAGCCCCAGCATTTT
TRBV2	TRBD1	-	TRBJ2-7	CASRPAGTGNPYEQYF	TGTGCCAGCAGGCCCGCCGGGACAGGGAACCCCTACGAGCAGTACTTC
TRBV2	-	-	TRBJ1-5	CASSTTPGAGNQPQHF	TGTGCCAGCAGTACCACCCCAGGGGCCGGCAATCAGCCCCAGCATTTT
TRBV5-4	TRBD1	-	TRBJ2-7	CASSLAGGSYEQYF	TGTGCCAGCAGCTTAGCAGGGGGCTCATACGAGCAGTACTTC
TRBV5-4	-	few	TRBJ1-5	CASSLVTGNQPQHF	TGTGCCAGCAGCTTGGTGACAGGCAATCAGCCCCAGCATTTT
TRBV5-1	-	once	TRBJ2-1	CASSYLTGINNEQFF	TGCGCCAGCAGCTATCTAACGGGAATAAACAATGAGCAGTTCTTC
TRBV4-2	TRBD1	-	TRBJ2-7	CASSQDPGQGLYEQYF	TGTGCCAGCAGCCAAGATCCAGGACAGGGACTCTACGAGCAGTACTTC
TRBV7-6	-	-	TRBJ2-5	CASSLPGNQETQYF	TGTGCCAGCAGCTTACCGGGGAATCAAGAGACCCAGTACTTC
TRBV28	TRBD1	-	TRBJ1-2	CATGTGQNYGYTF	TGTGCCACCGGGACAGGGCAAAACTATGGCTACACCTTC
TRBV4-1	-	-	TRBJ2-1	CASSQGGAREQFF	TGCGCCAGCAGCCAGGGCGGGGCCCGTGAGCAGTTCTTC
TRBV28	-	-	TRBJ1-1	CASRTQKLTKNTEAFF	TGTGCCAGCAGGACCCAGAAGTTGACAAAGAACACTGAAGCTTTCTTT
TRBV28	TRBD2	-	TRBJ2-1	CASSPTSGAYNEQFF	TGTGCCAGCAGCCCCACTAGCGGGGCTTACAATGAGCAGTTCTTC
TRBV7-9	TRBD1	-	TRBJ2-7	CASSFTGALYEQYF	TGTGCCAGCAGCTTCACAGGGGCGTTATACGAGCAGTACTTC
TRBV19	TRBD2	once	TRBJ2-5	CASSIGDYTRETQYF	TGTGCCAGTAGTATAGGGGACTACACGCGAGAGACCCAGTACTTC
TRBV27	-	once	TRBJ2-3	CASSGGPSASTDTQYF	TGTGCCAGCAGTGGGGGACCTAGCGCTAGCACAGATACGCAGTATTTT
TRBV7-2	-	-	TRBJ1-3	CASSLLLSSGNTIYF	TGTGCCAGCAGCTTATTACTGAGCTCTGGAAACACCATATATTTT
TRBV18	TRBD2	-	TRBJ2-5	CASSPRASGQETQYF	TGTGCCAGCTCACCTCGGGCTAGCGGGCAAGAGACCCAGTACTTC
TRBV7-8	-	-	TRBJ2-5	CASSFEPLASRETQYF	TGTGCCAGCAGCTTCGAACCCTTAGCGAGTCGAGAGACCCAGTACTTC